The 13 T cell receptor beta chains given below trace back to one sample, sequenced in a study of blood T cell repertoires in COVID-19. Repertoires were generated with immunoSEQ multiplex PCR, while TCRdb's copy carries only in-frame clones and drops some. This table holds tens of thousands of clones, roughly 80% found once. The sample taken for sequencing was PBMCs or T cells enriched from blood (not recorded which). The receptors shown here come from a woman aged 40 to 49 with acute COVID-19.

This rearrangement joins TRBV6-7 to TRBJ1-5; the D is unclear. TRBV6-7 is given ORF status, its function remaining uncertain. Between the trimmed V and J ends, which lost 4 bases and 5 bases, there was a span of 15 bases. The CDR3 is made up of 15 amino acids. The CDR3 DNA reads TGTGCCAGCAGTTCCCCCCTGGGCAGACATCAGCCCCAGCATTTT. Amino acids: CASSSPLGRHQPQHF.

The chain links TRBV5-4 to TRBJ1-6; 7 nucleotides agree with TRBD1. In germline, CDR1 is SGHNT, CDR2 YYREEE (reference sequence). This CDR3 is built from 14 residues. After removal of 5 bases from V and 6 bases from J, the junction contained 5 bases not matched to a gene. DNA of the CDR3: TGTGCCAGCAGTTCGGGACAGTTTAATTCACCCCTCCACTTT. This gives the protein CASSSGQFNSPLHF.

The chain couples TRBV6-2 or TRBV6-3 to TRBJ2-7; TRBD2 might be the D (5 bases). The germline V gene has CDR1 MNHEY and CDR2 SVGEGT. The CDR3 runs 15 residues. The V gene lost 2 bases and the J gene lost 13 bases, with 24 bases spanning the gap. The CDR3 coding sequence is TGTGCCAGCAGTTACGGGAGTCCGTCGAGCCAGGTACGCTACTTC. The encoded protein is CASSYGSPSSQVRYF.

The V call is TRBV10-1, the J call TRBJ2-1, with D perhaps TRBD1 (6 bases). Trimming cost V 4 bases and J 0 bases, with 13 bases left between them. The CDR3 extends over 16 amino acids. CDR1 is WNHNN, CDR2 SYGVQD, per germline (reference sequence). The CDR3 loop reads CASSGVGTPSYNEQFF. CDR3 nucleotides: TGCGCCAGCAGTGGGGTTGGGACACCCTCCTACAATGAGCAGTTCTTC.

This clone was observed a single time. This rearrangement joins TRBV27 to TRBJ1-6; possible D gene TRBD1, 5 bases. Trimming shortened V by 5 bases and J by 7 bases, and 21 bases separated the two germline ends. Germline CDR1 is MNHEY and CDR2 is SMNVEV (reference sequence). The CDR3 runs to 17 residues. CDR3 DNA sequence: TGTGCCAGCAGTGCCACCTCAACAGGTTGGAGCAATTCACCCCTCCACTTT. It codes for CASSATSTGWSNSPLHF.

This chain links TRBV4-1 with TRBJ1-1; D might be TRBD1 (5 bases). The CDR3 covers 16 residues. Germline CDR1 and CDR2: MGHRA and YSYEKL. Trimming cost V 1 base and J 2 bases, with 14 bases left between them. CDR3 sequence reads: CASSQGTSGGNTEAFF. The DNA for the CDR3 is TGCGCCAGCAGCCAAGGGACATCCGGGGGAAACACTGAAGCTTTCTTT.

The chain is built from TRBV2 and TRBJ1-4, with TRBD1 matching over 8 bases. CDR1 is SNHLY, CDR2 FYNNEI, per germline. J gave up 3 bases and V 2 bases, and 2 bases lay outside the gene matches. The CDR3 length is 15 residues. Here the CDR3 DNA reads TGTGCCAGCAGTGAACAGGGGGCAGCTAATGAAAAACTGTTTTTT. Translating it yields CASSEQGAANEKLFF.

This chain links TRBV29-1 with TRBJ2-3, with D possibly being TRBD1 (6 bases). This CDR3 contains 16 residues. V shed 0 bases and J shed 1 base, with 14 bases lying between them. Looked up from germline, CDR1 is SQVTM and CDR2 is ANQGSEA. The CDR3 DNA follows: TGCAGCGTTGAAGATTTTCGGGACATACGCACAGATACGCAGTATTTT. Translated: CSVEDFRDIRTDTQYF.

This clone has only a few counts. The chain carries TRBV7-7 and TRBJ2-1, with D perhaps TRBD1 (5 bases). The CDR3 length is 16 residues. Germline lookup yields CDR1 SSHAT and CDR2 FNYEAQ (reference sequence). The ends were cut back, 4 bases at V and 7 bases at J, with 20 bases in the middle. DNA of the CDR3: TGTGCCAGCAGCTCCGTTAGCACAGGCAATCCGAATGAGCAGTTCTTC. Translation: CASSSVSTGNPNEQFF.

The V and J genes are TRBV29-1 and TRBJ2-1, with D maybe TRBD1 (5 bases). The CDR3 is 14 amino acids. The germline V gene has CDR1 SQVTM and CDR2 ANQGSEA. Trimming stripped 6 bases from V and 3 bases from J, with 15 bases between. DNA for the CDR3: TGCAGCGTAGTAACAGGAACTCACTACAATGAGCAGTTCTTC. Translation: CSVVTGTHYNEQFF.

The chain combines TRBV5-1 with TRBJ2-5, with D perhaps matching TRBD2 (5 bases). This CDR3 spans 14 amino acids. CDR1 is SGHRS and CDR2 is YFSETQ in the germline V gene. Trimming stripped 1 base from V and 3 bases from J, with 10 bases between. CDR3 in DNA: TGCGCCAGCAGCTTGCGTCAGGAGGAAGAGACCCAGTACTTC. This gives the protein CASSLRQEEETQYF.

The DNA for the CDR3 is TGTGCCAGCAGCTTATTTCAGGGAAGGGGAAACATTCAGTACTTC. The encoded protein is CASSLFQGRGNIQYF. The V gene is TRBV7-8, the J gene TRBJ2-4, with D possibly being TRBD1 (5 bases). V gave up 2 bases and J gave up 6 bases, with 14 bases separating them. CDR1 SGHVS and CDR2 FQNEAQ come from the germline V gene. This CDR3 has 15 amino acids.

This clone appeared a single time. V is TRBV28 and J is TRBJ1-2, with D possibly TRBD1 on 6 matching bases. V shed 6 bases and J shed 5 bases, with 10 bases lying between them. Germline V lookup: CDR1 MDHEN, CDR2 SYDVKM. The CDR3 is 12 amino acids. The CDR3 DNA follows: TGTGCCAGCAGCCTTACAGGGTATGGCTACACCTTC. This gives the protein CASSLTGYGYTF.